Shown below are 14 T cell receptor beta chains from a single sample sequenced in a study of blood T cell repertoires in COVID-19. The table came from immunoSEQ multiplex PCR; TCRdb's copy has only in-frame clones and leaves some out. The sample consists of 250,000 to 350,000 clones, 88% of them appearing once. Sequencing was done on a sample of PBMCs or T cells enriched from blood (not recorded which). These receptors were taken from a woman aged 45 to 65 who had recovered from COVID-19.

The chain combines TRBV7-2 with TRBJ2-1, with 12 bases lining up with TRBD2. Germline CDR1 and CDR2: SGHTA and FQGNSA. This CDR3 spans 15 amino acids. Germline trimming cut 1 base from V and 9 bases from J; bases unmatched to any gene: 4. CDR3 nucleotides: TGTGCCAGCAGCTTAGGACTAGCGGGAGTCCTTGAGCAGTTCTTC. It translates to CASSLGLAGVLEQFF.

The DNA of the CDR3 is TGTGCCCATGGTCCGCCCACTCCCTACGAGCAGTACTTC. It translates to CAHGPPTPYEQYF. The chain has TRBV28 and TRBJ2-7; D is unclear. The germline gives CDR1 MDHEN, CDR2 SYDVKM. Trimming took 11 bases from V and 2 from J, leaving 16 bases between them. CDR3 length: 13 amino acids.

The V gene is TRBV6-6, the J gene TRBJ1-2; D is unclear. Germline V gene data show CDR1 as MNHNY and CDR2 as SVGAGI (reference sequence). With 7 bases removed from V and 5 bases from J, the gap between germline ends came to 17 bases. This CDR3 spans 14 amino acids. For the CDR3, the DNA is TGTGCCAGCACACTTACCGCGGGAGATTATGGCTACACCTTC. Residues: CASTLTAGDYGYTF.

V and J are TRBV5-4 and TRBJ2-7; TRBD2 might be the D (6 bases). V dropped 4 bases and J dropped 3 bases, with 17 bases sitting between them. The CDR3 runs 15 residues. Looked up from germline, CDR1 is SGHNT and CDR2 is YYREEE (reference sequence). CDR3 amino acids: CASSPRPGGGYEQYF. CDR3 bases: TGTGCCAGCAGCCCCCGACCCGGGGGAGGCTACGAGCAGTACTTC.

This clone appeared a single time. Written as DNA, the CDR3 is TGTGCCAGCAGTTTGGGGGGAATATCCTACGAGCAGTACTTC. Its translation is CASSLGGISYEQYF. This sequence joins TRBV27 and TRBJ2-7; possibly TRBD2 for D (6 bases). Germline-derived CDR1 and CDR2 are MNHEY and SMNVEV (reference sequence). V shed 3 bases and J shed 1 base, with 10 bases lying between them. The CDR3 is 14 amino acids.

In DNA, the CDR3 is TGTGCCAGCCAGGGACAGAAAGCTAACTATGGCTACACCTTC. The encoded protein is CASQGQKANYGYTF. The V gene is TRBV28, the J gene TRBJ1-2, with 7 bases matching TRBD1. The junction had 6 bases not matched to a gene; V was cut back by 8 bases and J by 0 bases. CDR1 and CDR2 from the germline V gene are MDHEN and SYDVKM. The CDR3 consists of 14 residues.

This chain connects TRBV20-1 to TRBJ2-1; no clear D. The germline V gene encodes CDR1 DFQATT and CDR2 SNEGSKA (reference sequence). The V and J ends lost 6 bases and 5 bases respectively, with 8 bases between them. This CDR3 has 11 residues. The CDR3 loop reads CSAVPDNEQFF. The CDR3 DNA follows: TGCAGTGCAGTACCAGACAATGAGCAGTTCTTC.

Written as DNA, the CDR3 is TGTGCCAGCAGCCAATCGCCGGGAAAACTGTTTTTT. Protein product: CASSQSPGKLFF. The chain is built from TRBV16 and TRBJ1-4; D is unresolved. The length of the CDR3 is 12 residues. The V end lost 0 bases, the J end lost 10 bases, and 6 bases lay between the germline ends. Germline-derived CDR1 and CDR2 are KGHSY and FQNENV. Full variable domain (remainder filled in from reference TRBV16 and TRBJ1-4): GEEVAQTPKHLVRGEGQKAKLYCAPIKGHSYVFWYQQVLKNEFKFLISFQNENVFDETGMPKERFSAKCLPNSPCSLEIQATKLEDSAVYFCASSQSPGKLFFGSGTQLSVL.

The CDR3 region is CASRSLAGRNEQFF. In DNA form, the CDR3 reads TGCGCCAGCAGGAGTCTAGCGGGACGGAATGAGCAGTTCTTC. The V call is TRBV5-1, the J call TRBJ2-1, with 9 bases aligning to TRBD2. With V trimmed by 5 bases and J by 7 bases, 7 bases remained unmatched. The CDR3 loop spans 14 amino acids. CDR1 is SGHRS and CDR2 is YFSETQ in the germline V gene.

The V and J genes are TRBV7-3 and TRBJ2-1, with 8 bases lining up with TRBD2. The length of the CDR3 is 16 residues. Looked up from germline, CDR1 is SGHTA and CDR2 is FQGTGA. Trimming at V came to 5 bases and at J to 2 bases, leaving 8 bases not matched to a gene. The CDR3 DNA is TGTGCCAGCAGCAAAGGAGCGGGAGTTCCCTACAATGAGCAGTTCTTC. It is translated as CASSKGAGVPYNEQFF.

The CDR3 DNA is TGTGCCAGCAGTTCAGGACTAGCGGGAAATGAGCAGTTCTTC. Translated: CASSSGLAGNEQFF. The chain joins TRBV6-4 to TRBJ2-1, with TRBD2 matching over 12 bases. There are 14 residues in the CDR3. Trimming removed 5 bases from V and 7 bases from J; junction bases left unmatched: 3. Per the germline V gene, CDR1 is MRHNA and CDR2 is SNTAGT.

The gene calls are TRBV10-3 and TRBJ1-2; possible D gene TRBD1, 5 bases. V was pared by 0 bases and J by 3 bases, with 14 bases between. The germline V gene has CDR1 ENHRY and CDR2 SYGVKD. This CDR3 is 16 amino acids long. The CDR3 coding sequence is TGTGCCATCAGTGAGTCGCGGCAGGGATGGGACTATGGCTACACCTTC. Translated, it gives CAISESRQGWDYGYTF.

This chain links TRBV5-1 with TRBJ2-1; 14 bases agree with TRBD2. V lost 2 bases to trimming and J lost 0 bases; unmatched junction nucleotides: 10. The germline CDR1 and CDR2 sequences are SGHRS and YFSETQ. This CDR3 contains 20 residues. CDR3 bases: TGCGCCAGCAGCTTTCCGGGACTAGCGGGAGATGGGAGCTCCTACAATGAGCAGTTCTTC. Translated, it gives CASSFPGLAGDGSSYNEQFF.

The chain is built from TRBV28 and TRBJ1-1; no clear D gene. Per the germline V gene, CDR1 is MDHEN and CDR2 is SYDVKM. V lost 4 bases and J 6 bases, leaving 15 bases between the germline ends. The CDR3 runs to 14 residues. As DNA, the CDR3 is TGTGCCAGCAGTTGGGTCAGGTTGGTCGCTGAAGCTTTCTTT. Its translation: CASSWVRLVAEAFF.